Following are 25 T cell receptor beta chains from one sample sequenced in a study of blood T cell repertoires in COVID-19. Using immunoSEQ multiplex PCR, the repertoire was profiled, and TCRdb retains in-frame clones only, with some absent. The sample contains around 200,000 clones, about 85% of which appear only once. The source material was peripheral blood. The receptors were sampled from an elderly woman with active or convalescent COVID-19.

The chain is built from TRBV5-1 and TRBJ1-2; TRBD1 matches at 8 bases. Germline V gene sequence: CDR1 SGHRS, CDR2 YFSETQ. This CDR3 spans 17 amino acids. J lost 6 bases, V lost 4 bases, and 17 bases had no gene match. CDR3 in DNA: TGCGCCAGCAGCCTCCGACAGGGGCTAGGCCGGATTGATGGCTACACCTTC. Amino acid sequence: CASSLRQGLGRIDGYTF.

The chain employs TRBV20-1 and TRBJ2-5; TRBD2 matches at 12 bases. The CDR3 extends over 16 amino acids. V lost 4 bases, J lost 2 bases, and 8 bases stayed unmatched. The V gene's germline CDR1 is DFQATT and CDR2 SNEGSKA (reference sequence). The DNA for the CDR3 is TGCAGTGCTACTGAACTAGCGGGGGGCCGACAAGAGACCCAGTACTTC. Translated, it gives CSATELAGGRQETQYF.

This clone has a single count. The chain recombines TRBV29-1 with TRBJ2-7; tentative D call: TRBD1 (6 bases). The CDR3 totals 12 residues. The V end lost 7 bases, the J end lost 0 bases, and 10 bases lay between the germline ends. The germline CDR1 and CDR2 sequences are SQVTM and ANQGSEA. Here the CDR3 DNA reads TGCAGCGGTACAGGGAGCTCCTACGAGCAGTACTTC. Translation: CSGTGSSYEQYF.

The V gene is TRBV7-9, the J gene TRBJ2-1; TRBD2 aligns across 11 bases. This CDR3 is built from 16 residues. Germline CDR1 is SEHNR and CDR2 is FQNEAQ (reference sequence). Germline trimming cut 2 bases from V and 7 bases from J; bases unmatched to any gene: 7. CDR3 loop: CASSLPGLAEINEQFF. CDR3 nucleotide sequence: TGTGCCAGCAGCTTACCGGGACTAGCGGAGATAAATGAGCAGTTCTTC.

The chain has TRBV6-6 and TRBJ2-7; a possible D gene is TRBD1 (6 bases). The CDR3 sequence is 14 residues long. Germline CDR1 is MNHNY and CDR2 is SVGAGI (reference sequence). V was clipped by 6 bases and J by 2 bases, with 14 bases between them. CDR3 loop: CASSLGDKAYEQYF. For the CDR3, the DNA is TGTGCCAGCAGCCTCGGGGACAAGGCCTACGAGCAGTACTTC.

The rearrangement uses TRBV7-3 and TRBJ2-3; weak D call: TRBD2 (5 bases). The germline V and J ends were trimmed by 6 bases and 1 base, with 8 bases remaining between them. The CDR3 has 13 residues. Germline CDR1 is SGHTA and CDR2 is FQGTGA. CDR3 protein: CASSTRGTDTQYF. For the CDR3, the DNA is TGTGCCAGCAGTACTAGGGGCACAGATACGCAGTATTTT.

This clone was found once. V usage is TRBV19 and J usage is TRBJ1-4; a possible D gene is TRBD1 (5 bases). Trimming stripped 4 bases from V and 3 bases from J, with 12 bases between. The germline V gene has CDR1 LNHDA and CDR2 SQIVND (reference sequence). CDR3 size: 15 residues. The CDR3 spells CASSTATVPNEKLFF. The CDR3 DNA follows: TGTGCCAGTAGTACAGCGACAGTACCTAATGAAAAACTGTTTTTT.

The rearrangement links TRBV7-2 to TRBJ1-2; TRBD1 matches 7 bases. Germline trimming cut 1 base from V and 6 bases from J; bases unmatched to any gene: 5. The CDR3 runs to 14 residues. The germline V gene has CDR1 SGHTA and CDR2 FQGNSA. The CDR3 loop reads CASSLVGRGDGYTF. CDR3 in DNA: TGTGCCAGCAGCTTAGTAGGCAGGGGGGATGGCTACACCTTC.

The genes are TRBV6-5 and TRBJ1-5; possible D gene TRBD1, 6 bases. The CDR3 totals 13 residues. V lost 5 bases and J lost 7, with 12 bases in between. Germline V lookup: CDR1 MNHEY, CDR2 SVGAGI. Written as DNA, the CDR3 is TGTGCCAGCAGTCGCTTCAGGGGACAGCCCCAGCATTTT. This gives the protein CASSRFRGQPQHF.

The chain joins TRBV29-1 to TRBJ2-3, with D possibly TRBD2 on 6 matching bases. Germline loops: CDR1 SQVTM, CDR2 ANQGSEA. The CDR3 sequence is 15 residues long. Trimming took off 1 base at V and 4 bases at J, with 15 bases between the two ends. The CDR3 sequence is CSVEVAGLDADTQYF. The DNA for the CDR3 is TGCAGCGTTGAAGTGGCGGGACTGGACGCAGATACGCAGTATTTT.

The rearrangement uses TRBV5-1 and TRBJ2-1, with D tentatively TRBD1 (5 bases). CDR1 is SGHRS and CDR2 is YFSETQ in the germline V gene. V shed 9 bases and J shed 2 bases, with 15 bases lying between them. CDR3 length: 14 residues. The CDR3 DNA sequence: TGCGCCACCACTACCGGACAAGCCTACAATGAGCAGTTCTTC. Protein sequence: CATTTGQAYNEQFF.

This sequence joins TRBV2 and TRBJ1-1, with D maybe TRBD1 (6 bases). Per the germline V gene, CDR1 is SNHLY and CDR2 is FYNNEI. The germline V and J ends were trimmed by 3 bases and 3 bases, with 14 bases remaining between them. The CDR3 runs 15 residues. This CDR3 is CASSDQGQLYTEAFF. As DNA, the CDR3 is TGTGCCAGCAGTGACCAGGGGCAGTTGTACACTGAAGCTTTCTTT.

The V and J genes are TRBV4-1 and TRBJ2-7; D might be TRBD2 (5 bases). The CDR3 runs to 16 residues. The ends were cut back, 0 bases at V and 3 bases at J, with 15 bases in the middle. CDR1 and CDR2 (germline): MGHRA, YSYEKL. The chain's CDR3 is CASSQDMAATSYEQYF. The CDR3 DNA sequence: TGCGCCAGCAGCCAAGATATGGCCGCCACTAGCTACGAGCAGTACTTC.

The chain links TRBV13 to TRBJ2-3; TRBD2 matches 11 bases. The CDR3 extends over 18 amino acids. Per germline, CDR1 PRHDT and CDR2 FYEKMQ (reference sequence). Trimming took 5 bases from V and 5 from J; bases not matched to a gene: 15. The CDR3 nucleotides are TGTGCCAGCAGCCCTGAATTCGTGCTAGCGGGGGGCCGAGATACGCAGTATTTT. Residues: CASSPEFVLAGGRDTQYF.

This clone was seen only a few times. The chain combines TRBV6-6 with TRBJ1-1, with D unclear. Per germline, CDR1 MNHNY and CDR2 SVGAGI (reference sequence). This CDR3 is built from 12 residues. V was clipped by 7 bases and J by 3 bases, with 9 bases between them. The CDR3: CASTYRDTEAFF. Written as DNA, the CDR3 is TGTGCCAGCACCTATCGGGACACTGAAGCTTTCTTT.

The CDR3 region is CASSNRERLSSGNTIYF. CDR3 coding DNA: TGTGCCAGCAGTAACAGGGAACGACTTAGCTCTGGAAACACCATATATTTT. The V gene is TRBV28, the J gene TRBJ1-3, with D possibly being TRBD1 (6 bases). Trimming removed 5 bases at V and 0 bases at J, with 17 bases between. CDR3 length equals 17 residues. Germline values: CDR1 MDHEN, CDR2 SYDVKM.

This chain links TRBV6-2 or TRBV6-3 with TRBJ1-6, with unresolved D. Germline V gene data show CDR1 as MNHEY and CDR2 as SVGEGT. This CDR3 is built from 15 residues. Deletions cut 6 bases from V and 8 bases from J, with 17 bases between. CDR3 sequence (DNA): TGTGCCAGCAGCCCCGTGGGCGTTGGGTATTCACCCCTCCACTTT. It encodes CASSPVGVGYSPLHF.

The chain uses TRBV6-2 or TRBV6-3 and TRBJ1-5; 8 nucleotides agree with TRBD1. Unmatched junction bases numbered 5, after V lost 6 bases and J lost 1 base. The CDR3 contains 15 residues. The germline V gene has CDR1 MNHEY and CDR2 SVGEGT. The CDR3 loop reads CASSAGQASNQPQHF. The CDR3 DNA follows: TGTGCCAGCAGCGCGGGACAGGCAAGCAATCAGCCCCAGCATTTT.

The gene calls are TRBV5-1 and TRBJ2-1; 12 nucleotides match TRBD2. The CDR3 runs to 15 residues. V dropped 4 bases and J dropped 7; count of bases not matched to a gene: 6. Germline loops: CDR1 SGHRS, CDR2 YFSETQ. In DNA, the CDR3 is TGCGCCAGCAGCCGACTAGCGGGAGTAGTTAATGAGCAGTTCTTC. This gives the protein CASSRLAGVVNEQFF.

The chain recombines TRBV5-4 with TRBJ2-3; tentatively, D is TRBD1 (5 bases). V gave up 4 bases and J gave up 2 bases, with 8 bases separating them. Germline lookup yields CDR1 SGHNT and CDR2 YYREEE (reference sequence). The CDR3 covers 13 residues. The DNA for the CDR3 is TGTGCCAGCAGCAAACAGGTCACAGATACGCAGTATTTT. This encodes CASSKQVTDTQYF. Filled out from reference TRBV5-4 and TRBJ2-3, the complete variable domain reads ETGVTQSPTHLIKTRGQQVTLRCSSQSGHNTVSWYQQALGQGPQFIFQYYREEENGRGNFPPRFSGLQFPNYSSELNVNALELDDSALYLCASSKQVTDTQYFGPGTRLTVL.

The CDR3 reads CASTLTASGGGDEQFF. DNA for the CDR3: TGTGCCAGCACCTTAACTGCTAGCGGGGGAGGGGATGAGCAGTTCTTC. V is TRBV2 and J is TRBJ2-1; TRBD2 agrees at 10 bases. Germline loops: CDR1 SNHLY, CDR2 FYNNEI. V dropped 7 bases and J dropped 8; count of bases not matched to a gene: 14. The CDR3 is made up of 16 amino acids.

This clone was detected once. Other DNA sequences in this specimen translate into the identical CDR3. The chain uses TRBV7-9 and TRBJ2-6; maybe TRBD1 (6 bases). The V gene's germline CDR1 is SEHNR and CDR2 FQNEAQ (reference sequence). V lost 5 bases and J lost 1, with 9 bases in between. The CDR3 consists of 15 residues. CDR3 sequence: CASSPQGSGANVLTF. DNA of the CDR3: TGTGCCAGCAGCCCACAGGGATCTGGGGCCAACGTCCTGACTTTC.

This clone was counted a single time. V is TRBV10-2 and J is TRBJ1-5; D may be TRBD1 (5 bases). CDR3 size: 15 residues. Germline CDR1 WSHSY, CDR2 SAAADI. V lost 0 bases, J lost 6 bases, and 12 bases lay in between. The CDR3: CASSESSQGGQPQHF. The CDR3 DNA is TGCGCCAGCAGTGAGTCGTCGCAGGGCGGTCAGCCCCAGCATTTT.

V usage is TRBV5-6 and J usage is TRBJ1-5, with D perhaps matching TRBD1 (5 bases). The germline V gene has CDR1 SGHDT and CDR2 YYEEEE. Trimming took off 1 base at V and 7 bases at J, with 9 bases between the two ends. The CDR3 contains 13 residues. CDR3 DNA: TGTGCCAGCAGCTTGTATCGGGGGCAGCCCCAGCATTTT. Its translation: CASSLYRGQPQHF.

The chain couples TRBV7-5 to TRBJ2-7; whether TRBD2, the table's D call, matches the DNA was not checked. TRBV7-5 has pseudogene status. The CDR3 contains 14 residues. This CDR3 is CARSLNPYSYEQYF. For the CDR3, the DNA is TGTGCCAGAAGCTTAAATCCATATAGCTACGAGCAGTACTTC.